The 2 T cell receptor beta chains listed next were all sequenced from one sample in a study of blood T cell repertoires in COVID-19. Measured with immunoSEQ multiplex PCR; TCRdb has only the in-frame clones, and not every one. The sample yields tens of thousands of clones, roughly 82% seen once. Sequenced input: peripheral blood. The receptor set was obtained from an elderly woman with acute or convalescent COVID-19.

This sequence joins TRBV30 and TRBJ1-5; a possible D gene is TRBD1 (6 bases). There are 16 residues in the CDR3. Trimming shortened V by 2 bases and J by 0 bases, and 14 bases separated the two germline ends. The germline gives CDR1 GTSNPN, CDR2 SVGIG (reference sequence). The CDR3 here is CAWSPAGAYSNQPQHF. Here the CDR3 DNA reads TGTGCCTGGAGTCCCGCAGGGGCGTATAGCAATCAGCCCCAGCATTTT.

The J gene is TRBJ2-7, the V gene TRBV4-1, with D maybe TRBD2 (6 bases). Germline V gives CDR1 MGHRA, CDR2 YSYEKL. The CDR3 contains 14 residues. Trimming cost V 4 bases and J 9 bases, with 19 bases left between them. The CDR3, as DNA: TGCGCCAGCAGCCTAGATCGGGAGAATACTAGGCAGTACTTC. Its protein is CASSLDRENTRQYF.